What follows are 21 T cell receptor beta chains derived from one specimen sequenced in a study of technical replicates of blood from a handful of donors. Sequencing was performed with immunoSEQ multiplex PCR; in TCRdb, only in-frame clones are kept and a portion is missing. The profile covers around 92,000 clones, with 95% appearing a single time and 0.21% taken by the ten largest. The sequencing sample was made of T cells isolated from PBMCs. Receptors were obtained from a human donor in good health.

V usage is TRBV29-1 and J usage is TRBJ2-3, with 8 bases matching TRBD1. There are 14 residues in the CDR3. Per the germline V gene, CDR1 is SQVTM and CDR2 is ANQGSEA. The V gene end was trimmed by 4 bases and the J gene end by 3 bases; junction bases not matched to a gene: 6. CDR3 DNA: TGCAGCGTTGTGGACACAGGGGGTACAGATACGCAGTATTTT. Protein sequence: CSVVDTGGTDTQYF.

J is TRBJ1-5 and V is TRBV6-5; weak D call: TRBD1 (6 bases). Trimming pared 4 bases from V and 3 bases from J, leaving 10 bases between. CDR1 MNHEY and CDR2 SVGAGI come from the germline V gene. The CDR3 sequence is 14 residues long. The CDR3 region is CASSSRGSNQPQHF. The CDR3 DNA reads TGTGCCAGCAGTTCAAGGGGGTCCAATCAGCCCCAGCATTTT.

This chain's CDR3 is CASSPPISGGSDTQYF. The CDR3, as DNA: TGTGCCAGCTCACCACCGATTAGCGGGGGGTCAGATACGCAGTATTTT. The J gene is TRBJ2-3, the V gene TRBV18, with 10 bases matching TRBD2. V was pared by 0 bases and J by 4 bases, with 4 bases of the junction left unmatched. This CDR3 is 16 amino acids long. The V gene's germline CDR1 is KGHSH and CDR2 LQKENI.

V is TRBV9 and J is TRBJ1-2; TRBD1 aligns across 8 bases. With V trimmed by 2 bases and J by 8 bases, 17 bases remained unmatched. The CDR3 runs to 17 residues. In germline, CDR1 is SGDLS, CDR2 YYNGEE. In nucleotides, the CDR3 is TGTGCCAGCAGCGTCCCCGGACAGGGCCTCGGGCTTGGAGGCTACACCTTC. Translation gives CASSVPGQGLGLGGYTF.

The chain carries TRBV2 and TRBJ2-4, with D possibly TRBD1 on 6 matching bases. Germline assignment: CDR1 SNHLY and CDR2 FYNNEI. V lost 3 bases and J 4 bases, leaving 13 bases between the germline ends. The CDR3 consists of 15 residues. The chain's CDR3 is CASSDPTGTKNIQYF. The CDR3 nucleotides read TGTGCCAGCAGTGACCCGACAGGAACGAAAAACATTCAGTACTTC.

V usage is TRBV7-8 and J usage is TRBJ1-6; perhaps TRBD1 as D (5 bases). This CDR3 contains 15 residues. The germline V gene has CDR1 SGHVS and CDR2 FQNEAQ. V lost 6 bases and J 2 bases, leaving 11 bases between the germline ends. The chain's CDR3 is CASRPRGPYNSPLHF. The CDR3 coding sequence is TGTGCCAGCAGGCCGCGGGGCCCCTATAATTCACCCCTCCACTTT.

The genes are TRBV5-6 and TRBJ1-1; tentative D call: TRBD1 (5 bases). The CDR3 length is 13 residues. V lost 5 bases, J lost 1 base, and 9 bases lay in between. Germline CDR1 SGHDT, CDR2 YYEEEE. The DNA of the CDR3 is TGTGCCAGCAGTGCGGGACCGAACACTGAAGCTTTCTTT. Protein product: CASSAGPNTEAFF.

This chain uses TRBV19 with TRBJ1-2; TRBD1 is a possible D gene (6 bases). The ends were cut back, 4 bases at V and 4 bases at J, with 13 bases in the middle. This CDR3 is built from 14 residues. Germline V lookup: CDR1 LNHDA, CDR2 SQIVND (reference sequence). CDR3 nucleotide sequence: TGTGCCAGTAGTACAGGGACAAACTTCTATGGCTACACCTTC. Encoded protein: CASSTGTNFYGYTF.

The chain has TRBV5-8 and TRBJ2-3, with TRBD1 identical over 7 bases. V lost 3 bases and J lost 1; bases outside the gene matches: 17. The CDR3 loop spans 19 amino acids. Germline V gives CDR1 SGHTS, CDR2 YDEGEE. The CDR3 spells CASSSGTDTGAMGTDTQYF. For the CDR3, the DNA is TGTGCCAGCAGCTCCGGGACAGATACAGGGGCAATGGGCACAGATACGCAGTATTTT.

J is TRBJ2-1 and V is TRBV5-1, with 11 bases fitting TRBD2. V gave up 7 bases and J gave up 10 bases; unmatched junction bases: 7. The CDR3 is 13 residues long. Germline V lookup: CDR1 SGHRS, CDR2 YFSETQ. The CDR3 nucleotides are TGCGCCAGCGAGAATAGCGGGAGGGCCGAGCAGTTCTTC. As protein: CASENSGRAEQFF. Supplemented by reference TRBV5-1 and TRBJ2-1, the full variable domain reads KAGVTQTPRYLIKTRGQQVTLSCSPISGHRSVSWYQQTPGQGLQFLFEYFSETQRNKGNFPGRFSGRQFSNSRSEMNVSTLELGDSALYLCASENSGRAEQFFGPGTRLTVL.

The chain has TRBV7-9 and TRBJ2-7; 7 positions match TRBD1. CDR1 and CDR2 from the germline V gene are SEHNR and FQNEAQ (reference sequence). The ends lost 5 bases at V and 6 bases at J; junction bases unmatched: 10. This CDR3 contains 14 residues. This CDR3 is CASSVGTGDLEQYF. CDR3 nucleotide sequence: TGTGCCAGCAGCGTGGGTACAGGGGATCTCGAGCAGTACTTC.

This sequence joins TRBV19 and TRBJ2-1, with 10 bases aligning to TRBD2. The V segment lost 1 base and the J segment 4 bases; nucleotides outside the gene matches: 7. CDR3 length: 17 amino acids. Germline assignment: CDR1 LNHDA and CDR2 SQIVND (reference sequence). CDR3 region: CASSIVTSGERYNEQFF. The CDR3 DNA reads as TGTGCCAGTAGTATAGTAACTAGCGGGGAACGATACAATGAGCAGTTCTTC.

The V and J genes are TRBV6-5 and TRBJ1-2; tentative D call: TRBD1 (6 bases). Germline V gene sequence: CDR1 MNHEY, CDR2 SVGAGI. V was clipped by 1 base and J by 0 bases, with 9 bases between them. This CDR3 is built from 15 residues. The CDR3 sequence is CASSYFRTANYGYTF. The CDR3 DNA is TGTGCCAGCAGTTACTTTCGGACAGCTAACTATGGCTACACCTTC.

This chain joins TRBV28 and TRBJ2-7, with 7 bases matching TRBD1. After removal of 2 bases from V and 2 bases from J, the junction contained 6 bases not matched to a gene. Germline CDR1 is MDHEN and CDR2 is SYDVKM. The CDR3 contains 15 residues. The CDR3 region has the DNA TGTGCCAGCAGTTTAGTCGACAGGGATCCCTACGAGCAGTACTTC. Protein product: CASSLVDRDPYEQYF.

This sequence joins TRBV5-1 and TRBJ1-6; tentatively, D is TRBD1 (6 bases). Germline V gives CDR1 SGHRS, CDR2 YFSETQ. V shed 0 bases and J shed 6 bases, with 10 bases lying between them. The CDR3 contains 15 residues. The CDR3 DNA is TGCGCCAGCAGCTTGGAAGGGGGTGTTAATTCACCCCTCCACTTT. Protein sequence: CASSLEGGVNSPLHF. Full variable domain (remainder filled in from reference TRBV5-1 and TRBJ1-6): KAGVTQTPRYLIKTRGQQVTLSCSPISGHRSVSWYQQTPGQGLQFLFEYFSETQRNKGNFPGRFSGRQFSNSRSEMNVSTLELGDSALYLCASSLEGGVNSPLHFGNGTRLTVT.

The chain is built from TRBV5-4 and TRBJ2-7; the match to TRBD2 covers 10 bases. The CDR3 sequence is 14 residues long. With V trimmed by 0 bases and J by 4 bases, 1 base remained unmatched. CDR1 and CDR2 (germline): SGHNT, YYREEE (reference sequence). CDR3 residues: CASSLGAGGYEQYF. In DNA form, the CDR3 reads TGTGCCAGCAGCTTGGGAGCGGGAGGGTACGAGCAGTACTTC.

This clone was counted a single time. This chain connects TRBV7-7 to TRBJ1-3; D gene ambiguous. V lost 4 bases and J 4 bases, leaving 20 bases between the germline ends. Germline CDR1 and CDR2: SSHAT and FNYEAQ (reference sequence). The length of the CDR3 is 17 residues. The CDR3 sequence is CASSSLPPYSTGNTIYF. CDR3 nucleotides: TGTGCCAGCAGCTCTCTTCCCCCCTATTCCACCGGAAACACCATATATTTT.

The chain joins TRBV28 to TRBJ1-1; TRBD1 agrees at 8 bases. The CDR3 runs 14 residues. Germline CDR1 MDHEN, CDR2 SYDVKM. Unmatched junction bases numbered 8, after V lost 8 bases and J lost 3 bases. The CDR3 sequence: CASGTGGSHTEAFF. CDR3 nucleotide sequence: TGTGCCAGCGGCACAGGGGGTTCGCACACTGAAGCTTTCTTT.

V is TRBV7-9 and J is TRBJ2-4; 8 bases are a match to TRBD1. The CDR3 consists of 13 residues. J gave up 7 bases and V 5 bases, and 4 bases lay outside the gene matches. In germline, CDR1 is SEHNR, CDR2 FQNEAQ (reference sequence). The CDR3 is CASSVGQGNIQYF. In DNA, the CDR3 is TGTGCCAGCAGCGTCGGACAGGGCAACATTCAGTACTTC.

CDR3 sequence (DNA): TGTGCCAGTAGTATCGCCACTTCAAGGGGGGGTGAAAAACTGTTTTTT. Translating gives CASSIATSRGGEKLFF. The chain employs TRBV19 and TRBJ1-4; TRBD1 might be the D (6 bases). This CDR3 is built from 16 residues. The ends were cut back, 3 bases at V and 7 bases at J, with 18 bases in the middle. Per the germline V gene, CDR1 is LNHDA and CDR2 is SQIVND (reference sequence).

The chain uses TRBV19 and TRBJ1-5, with D perhaps TRBD1 (5 bases). This CDR3 has 13 residues. CDR1 is LNHDA, CDR2 SQIVND, per germline (reference sequence). The germline V and J ends were trimmed by 8 bases and 2 bases, with 10 bases remaining between them. CDR3: CASRGIGNQPQHF. Written as DNA, the CDR3 is TGTGCCAGTCGGGGGATTGGCAATCAGCCCCAGCATTTT.